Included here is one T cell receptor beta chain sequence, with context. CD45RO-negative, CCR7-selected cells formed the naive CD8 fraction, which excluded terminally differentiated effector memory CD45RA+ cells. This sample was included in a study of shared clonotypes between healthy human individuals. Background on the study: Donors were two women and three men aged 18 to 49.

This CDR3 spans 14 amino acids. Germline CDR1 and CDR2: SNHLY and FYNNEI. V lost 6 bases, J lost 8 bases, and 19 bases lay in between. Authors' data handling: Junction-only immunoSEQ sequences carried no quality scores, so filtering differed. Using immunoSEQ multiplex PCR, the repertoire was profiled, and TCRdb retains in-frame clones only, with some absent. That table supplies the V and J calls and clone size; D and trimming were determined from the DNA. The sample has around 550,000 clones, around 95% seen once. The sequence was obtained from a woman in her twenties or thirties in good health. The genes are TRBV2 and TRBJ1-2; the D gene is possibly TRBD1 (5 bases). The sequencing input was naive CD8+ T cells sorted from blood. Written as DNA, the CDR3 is TGTGCCAGCAGGGGAGGTCAGGGAGTCGAGGGCTACACCTTC. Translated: CASRGGQGVEGYTF.